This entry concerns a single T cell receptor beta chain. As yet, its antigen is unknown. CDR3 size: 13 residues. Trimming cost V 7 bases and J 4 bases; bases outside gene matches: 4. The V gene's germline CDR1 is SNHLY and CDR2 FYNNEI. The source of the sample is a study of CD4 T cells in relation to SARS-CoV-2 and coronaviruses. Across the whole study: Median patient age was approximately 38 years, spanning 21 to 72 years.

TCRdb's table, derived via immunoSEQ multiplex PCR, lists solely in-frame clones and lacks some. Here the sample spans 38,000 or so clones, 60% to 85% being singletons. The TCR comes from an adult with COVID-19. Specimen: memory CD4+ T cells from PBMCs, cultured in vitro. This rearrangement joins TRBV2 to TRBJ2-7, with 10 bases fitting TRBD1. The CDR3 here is CASNRQGAYEQYF. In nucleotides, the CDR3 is TGTGCCAGCAATAGACAGGGGGCTTACGAGCAGTACTTC.